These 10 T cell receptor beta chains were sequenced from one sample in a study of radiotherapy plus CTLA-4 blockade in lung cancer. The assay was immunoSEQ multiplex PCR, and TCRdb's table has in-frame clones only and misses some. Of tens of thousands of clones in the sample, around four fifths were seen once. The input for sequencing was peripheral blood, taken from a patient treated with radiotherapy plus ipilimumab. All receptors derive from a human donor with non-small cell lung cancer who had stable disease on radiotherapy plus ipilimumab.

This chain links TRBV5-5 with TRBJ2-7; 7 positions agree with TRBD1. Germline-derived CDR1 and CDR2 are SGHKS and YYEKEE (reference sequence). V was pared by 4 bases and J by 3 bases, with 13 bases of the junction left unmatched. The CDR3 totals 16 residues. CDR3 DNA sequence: TGTGCCAGCAGCCGACTAAACAGGGGATTGGGCTACGAGCAGTACTTC. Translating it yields CASSRLNRGLGYEQYF.

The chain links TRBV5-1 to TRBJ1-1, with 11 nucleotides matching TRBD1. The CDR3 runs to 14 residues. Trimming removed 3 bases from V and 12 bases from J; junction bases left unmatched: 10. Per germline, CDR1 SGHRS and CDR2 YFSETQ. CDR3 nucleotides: TGCGCCAGCAGCTATTCCGGGACAGGGGGTAAGACTTTCTTT. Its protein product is CASSYSGTGGKTFF.

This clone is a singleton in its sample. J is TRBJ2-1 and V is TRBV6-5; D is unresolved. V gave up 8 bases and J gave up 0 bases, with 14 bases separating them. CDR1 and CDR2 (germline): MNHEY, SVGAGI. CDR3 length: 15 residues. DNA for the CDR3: TGTGCCAGCCGGTTGGGATCGAGCTCCTACAATGAGCAGTTCTTC. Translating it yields CASRLGSSSYNEQFF.

CDR3 bases: TGTGCCACCAGCAGCTATTTGACAGGCTCCTACGAGCAGTACTTC. It codes for CATSSYLTGSYEQYF. The gene calls are TRBV15 and TRBJ2-7; weak D call: TRBD1 (6 bases). V was clipped by 3 bases and J by 0 bases, with 12 bases between them. CDR3 length: 15 amino acids. Germline-derived CDR1 and CDR2 are LNHNV and YYDKDF (reference sequence).

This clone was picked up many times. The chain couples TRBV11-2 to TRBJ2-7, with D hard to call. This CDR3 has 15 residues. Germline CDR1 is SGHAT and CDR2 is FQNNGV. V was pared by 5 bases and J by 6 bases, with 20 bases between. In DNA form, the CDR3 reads TGTGCCAGCAGCCCGTCCCCGACCCTCCTCCCCGAGCAGTACTTC. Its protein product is CASSPSPTLLPEQYF.

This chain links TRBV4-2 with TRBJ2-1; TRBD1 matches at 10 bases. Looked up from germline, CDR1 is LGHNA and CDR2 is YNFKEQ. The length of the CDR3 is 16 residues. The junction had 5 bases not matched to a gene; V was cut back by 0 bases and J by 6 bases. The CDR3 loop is CASSQEGQGSGNEQFF. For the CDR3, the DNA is TGTGCCAGCAGCCAAGAGGGACAGGGGAGTGGCAATGAGCAGTTCTTC.

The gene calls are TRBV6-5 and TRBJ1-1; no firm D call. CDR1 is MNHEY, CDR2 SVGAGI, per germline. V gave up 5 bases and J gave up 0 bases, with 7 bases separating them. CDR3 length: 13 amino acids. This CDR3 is CASSHQLNTEAFF. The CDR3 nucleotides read TGTGCCAGCAGTCACCAATTGAACACTGAAGCTTTCTTT.

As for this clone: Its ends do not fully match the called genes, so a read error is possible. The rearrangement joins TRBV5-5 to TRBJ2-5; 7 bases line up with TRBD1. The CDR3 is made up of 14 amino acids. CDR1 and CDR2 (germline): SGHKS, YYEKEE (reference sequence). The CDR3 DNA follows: TGTGCCAGCAGCTTGGGGACAGGTGGGGGTTCCGTAAACTTC. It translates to CASSLGTGGGSVNF.

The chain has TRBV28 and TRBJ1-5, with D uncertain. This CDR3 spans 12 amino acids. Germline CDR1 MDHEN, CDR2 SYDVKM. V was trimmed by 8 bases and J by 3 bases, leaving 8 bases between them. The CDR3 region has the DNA TGTGCCAGCCGTCCGACCAATCAGCCCCAGCATTTT. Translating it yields CASRPTNQPQHF.

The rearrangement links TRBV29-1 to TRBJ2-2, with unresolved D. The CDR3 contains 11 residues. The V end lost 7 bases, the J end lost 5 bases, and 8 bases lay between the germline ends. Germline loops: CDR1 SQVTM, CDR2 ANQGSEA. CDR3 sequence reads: CSGRNTGELFF. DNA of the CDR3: TGCAGCGGTCGGAATACCGGGGAGCTGTTTTTT.